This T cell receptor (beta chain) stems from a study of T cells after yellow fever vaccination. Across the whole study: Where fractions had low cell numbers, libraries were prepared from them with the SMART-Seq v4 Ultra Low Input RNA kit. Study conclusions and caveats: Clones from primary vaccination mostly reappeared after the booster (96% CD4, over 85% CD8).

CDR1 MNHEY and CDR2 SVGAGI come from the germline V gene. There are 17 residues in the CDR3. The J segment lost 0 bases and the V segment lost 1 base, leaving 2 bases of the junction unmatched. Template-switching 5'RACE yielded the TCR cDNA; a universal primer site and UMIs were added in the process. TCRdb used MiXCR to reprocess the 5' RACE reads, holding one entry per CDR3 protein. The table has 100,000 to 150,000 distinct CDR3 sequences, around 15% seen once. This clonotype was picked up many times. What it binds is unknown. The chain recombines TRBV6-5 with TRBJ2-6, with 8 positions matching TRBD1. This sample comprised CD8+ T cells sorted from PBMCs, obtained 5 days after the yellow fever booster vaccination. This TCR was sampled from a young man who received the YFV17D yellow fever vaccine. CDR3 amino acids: CASSYLTGDSGANVLTF. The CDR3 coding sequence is TGTGCCAGCAGTTACTTGACAGGGGACTCTGGGGCCAACGTCCTGACTTTC.